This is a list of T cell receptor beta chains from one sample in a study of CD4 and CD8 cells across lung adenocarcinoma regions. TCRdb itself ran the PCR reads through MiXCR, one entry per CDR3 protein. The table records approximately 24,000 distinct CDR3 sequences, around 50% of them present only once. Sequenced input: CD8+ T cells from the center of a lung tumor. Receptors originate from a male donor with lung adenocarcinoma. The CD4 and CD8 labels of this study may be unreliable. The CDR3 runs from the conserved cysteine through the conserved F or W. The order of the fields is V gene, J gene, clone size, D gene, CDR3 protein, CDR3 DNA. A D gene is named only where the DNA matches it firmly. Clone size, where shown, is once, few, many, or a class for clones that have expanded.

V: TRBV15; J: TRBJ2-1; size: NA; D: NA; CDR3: CATSREWRWQFF; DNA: TGTGCCACCAGCAGAGAATGGAGGTGGCAGTTCTTC
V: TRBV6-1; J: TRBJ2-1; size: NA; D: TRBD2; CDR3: CASRTTGGRADEQFF; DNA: TGTGCCAGCAGGACGACGGGCGGGAGGGCCGATGAGCAGTTTTTT
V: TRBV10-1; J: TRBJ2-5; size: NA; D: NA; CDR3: CAGVGGTDPETQYF; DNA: TGCGCGGGCGTCGGGGGGACAGACCCAGAGACCCAGTACTTC
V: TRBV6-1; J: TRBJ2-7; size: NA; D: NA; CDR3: CASRRGSSYEQYF; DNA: TGTGCCAGCAGGAGGGGAAGCTCCTACGAGCAGTACTTC
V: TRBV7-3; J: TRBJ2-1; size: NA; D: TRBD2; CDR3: CASSLNSGTGEQFF; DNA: TGTGCCAGCAGCTTAAATAGCGGGACGGGTGAGCAGTTCTTC
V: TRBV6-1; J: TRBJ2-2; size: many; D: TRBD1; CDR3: CASRPWTGLLTGELFF; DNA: TGTGCCAGCAGACCCTGGACAGGGCTTCTGACCGGGGAGCTGTTTTTT
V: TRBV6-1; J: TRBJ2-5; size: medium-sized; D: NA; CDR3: CASSEAPGAGETQYF; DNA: TGTGCCAGCAGTGAAGCGCCAGGGGCGGGCGAGACCCAGTACTTC
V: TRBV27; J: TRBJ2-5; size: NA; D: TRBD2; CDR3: CASSPLSGGEAQYF; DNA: TGTGCCAGCAGTCCTCTTAGCGGGGGTGAGGCGCAGTACTTC
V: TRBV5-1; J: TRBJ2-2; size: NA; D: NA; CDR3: CASSLGQTTGELFF; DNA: TGCGCCAGCAGCTTGGGTCAGACCACCGGGGAGCTGTTTTTT
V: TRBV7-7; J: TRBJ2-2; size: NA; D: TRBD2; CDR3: CASNPRVAGNTGELFF; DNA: TGTGCTAGCAACCCCCGGGTAGCGGGGAACACCGGCGAGCTGTTTTTT
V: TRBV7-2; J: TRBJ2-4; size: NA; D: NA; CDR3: CASSLTGAKNIQYF; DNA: TGTGCCAGCAGCTTAACAGGGGCCAAAAACATTCAGTACTTC
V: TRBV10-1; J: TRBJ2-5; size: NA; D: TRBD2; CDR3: CAGGGGSDTETQYF; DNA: TGCGCGGGCGGCGGGGGGAGTGACACAGAGACCCAGTACTTC
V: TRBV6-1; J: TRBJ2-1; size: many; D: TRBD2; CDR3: CASRETSGSNEQFF; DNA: TGTGCCAGCAGGGAGACTAGCGGGAGTAATGAGCAGTTCTTC
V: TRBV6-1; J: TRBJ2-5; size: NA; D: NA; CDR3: CASSRARFPGSYNEQYF; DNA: TGTGCCAGCAGCCGAGCCCGGTTCCCCGGCTCCTACAATGAGCAGTACTTC
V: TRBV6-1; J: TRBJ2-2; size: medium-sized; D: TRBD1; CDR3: CASSEVVGGGGELFF; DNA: TGTGCCAGCAGTGAAGTGGTAGGGGGCGGCGGGGAGCTGTTTTTT
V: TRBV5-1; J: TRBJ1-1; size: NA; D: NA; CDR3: CASSLRVNTEAFF; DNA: TGCGCCAGCAGCCTCCGAGTCAACACTGAAGCTTTCTTT
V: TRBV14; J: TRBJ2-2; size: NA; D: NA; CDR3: CASSQDLVGAGTGELFF; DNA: TGTGCCAGCAGCCAAGATCTGGTGGGAGCGGGCACCGGGGAGCTGTTTTTT
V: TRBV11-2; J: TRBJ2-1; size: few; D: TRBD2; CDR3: CASSLVAGVGPEQFF; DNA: TGTGCCAGCAGCTTAGTAGCGGGAGTTGGTCCTGAGCAGTTCTTC
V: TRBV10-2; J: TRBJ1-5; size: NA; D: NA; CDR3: CASSDIGDQHF; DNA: TGCGCCAGCAGTGACATAGGGGACCAACATTTT
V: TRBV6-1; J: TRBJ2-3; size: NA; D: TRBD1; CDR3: CASTGQCSTNTQYF; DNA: TGTGCCAGCACGGGACAGTGTAGCACAAATACGCAGTATTTC
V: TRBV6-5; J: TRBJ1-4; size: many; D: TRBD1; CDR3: CASSYSTGGEKLFF; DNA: TGTGCCAGCAGTTACTCGACAGGGGGCGAAAAACTGTTTTTT
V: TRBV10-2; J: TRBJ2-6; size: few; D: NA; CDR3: CATTYPGANVLTF; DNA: TGCGCCACCACTTATCCTGGGGCCAACGTCCTGACTTTC
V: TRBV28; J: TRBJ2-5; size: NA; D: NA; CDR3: CASSRPGETQYF; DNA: TGTGCCAGCAGTCGCCCCGGGGAGACCCAGTACTTC
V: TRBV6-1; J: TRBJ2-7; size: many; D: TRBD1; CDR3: CASRVTGATYEQYF; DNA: TGTGCCAGCAGGGTGACAGGGGCGACCTACGAGCAGTACTTC
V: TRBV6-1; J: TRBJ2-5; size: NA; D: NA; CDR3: CASSAGKGGGGQETQYF; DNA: TGTGCCAGCAGTGCGGGGAAAGGGGGGGGAGGCCAAGAGACCCAGTACTTT
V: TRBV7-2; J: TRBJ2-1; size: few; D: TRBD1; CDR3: CASSSRQGAYNEQFF; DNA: TGTGCCAGCAGCTCCCGACAGGGGGCATACAATGAGCAGTTCTTC
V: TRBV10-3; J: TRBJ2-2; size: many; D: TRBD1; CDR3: CAISDMGQGLFF; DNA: TGTGCCATCAGCGATATGGGACAGGGGCTGTTTTTT
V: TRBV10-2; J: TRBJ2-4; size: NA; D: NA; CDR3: CATGLCGGNTQYF; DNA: TGCGCCACGGGGCTGTGTGGCGGAAATACTCAGTATTTC
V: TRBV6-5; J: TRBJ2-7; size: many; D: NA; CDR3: CASSYSNPGAAEQYF; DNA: TGTGCCAGCAGTTACTCCAACCCGGGAGCGGCCGAGCAGTACTTC
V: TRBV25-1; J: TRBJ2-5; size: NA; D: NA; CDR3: CAGSGTGGPDTQYF; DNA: TGTGCGGGCAGCGGGACAGGTGGGCCAGATACCCAGTACTTC
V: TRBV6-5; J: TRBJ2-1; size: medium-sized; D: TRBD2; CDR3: CASIPLAGGGNEQFF; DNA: TGTGCCAGTATTCCTTTAGCGGGAGGGGGCAATGAGCAGTTCTTC
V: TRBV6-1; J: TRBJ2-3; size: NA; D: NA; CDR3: CASTWGDTQYF; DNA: TGTGCCAGCACATGGGGGGATACGCAGTATTTT
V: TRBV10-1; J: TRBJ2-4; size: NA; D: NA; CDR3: CAGSGGRAQEIQYF; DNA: TGCGCGGGGAGCGGAGGCCGAGCCCAGGAGATTCAGTACTTC
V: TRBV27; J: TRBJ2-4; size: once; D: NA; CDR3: CASGPAGGDKDIQYF; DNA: TGTGCCAGCGGCCCCGCGGGTGGGGACAAAGACATTCAGTACTTC
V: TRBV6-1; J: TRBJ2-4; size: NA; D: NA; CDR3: CASSEPVHGGHAQNIQYF; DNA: TGTGCCAGCAGTGAACCGGTCCATGGCGGCCATGCCCAAAACATTCAGTACTTC
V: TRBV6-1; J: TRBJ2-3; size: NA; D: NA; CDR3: CASSDFARTDTQYF; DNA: TGTGCCAGCAGTGATTTTGCAAGGACAGATACGCAGTATTTT
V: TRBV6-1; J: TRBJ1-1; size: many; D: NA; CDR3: CASMRLGGGETEAFF; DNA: TGTGCCAGCATGAGGTTAGGGGGTGGGGAAACTGAAGCTTTCTTT